This T cell receptor (beta chain) originates from a study of response to subunit inactivated influenza vaccine. TCRdb reanalysed the RT-PCR reads using MiXCR and keeps one entry per CDR3 protein. The sample records approximately 680,000 distinct CDR3 sequences, approximately 14% being singletons. Whole-study results and caveats: Authors proposed each seasonal influenza vaccination draws in few new T cells.

On this clonotype: What it binds is not known.

This CDR3 comprises 13 residues. Germline V gene lookup returns CDR1 MNHEY and CDR2 SVGEGT. V was cut by 6 bases and J by 4 bases, with 9 bases left in between. The source material was PBMCs from blood, sampled 12 days after vaccination. This clonotype was sampled from a middle-aged man who received an inactivated influenza vaccine. This chain connects TRBV6-2 or TRBV6-3 to TRBJ2-2, with D maybe TRBD1 (6 bases). The CDR3 region has the DNA TGTGCCAGCAGGTGGACAGCCACCGGGGAGCTGTTTTTT. As protein: CASRWTATGELFF.